This T cell receptor (beta chain) was identified in a study of PD-L1 blockade in urothelial cancer. Germline loops: CDR1 LNHDA, CDR2 SQIVND (reference sequence). Trimming cost V 7 bases and J 6 bases; bases outside gene matches: 13. This CDR3 has 15 amino acids. This clone has a single count. Its antigen is not identified. Regarding the study as a whole: Below-median TCR clonality that was measured in pretreatment blood predicted better survival.

Profiling relied on immunoSEQ multiplex PCR, and the TCRdb table lists in-frame clones only, not all of them. The data contain roughly 50,000 clones, approximately 81% of them singletons. Time point denoted: pretreatment peripheral blood. Sequencing was performed on PBMCs, taken around atezolizumab (anti-PD-L1) treatment. This TCR came from a man between 65 and 85 years old with urothelial cancer. V usage is TRBV19 and J usage is TRBJ2-7; 9 nucleotides agree with TRBD1. The chain's CDR3 is CASKGLGQGEIEQYF. The DNA of the CDR3 is TGTGCCAGTAAAGGGCTGGGACAGGGAGAGATCGAGCAGTACTTC.